This T cell receptor beta chain originates from a study of blood T cells in healthy people across ages. Trimming left V 1 base short and J 1 base short, with 4 bases between. This CDR3 region has 13 residues. Germline V gene lookup returns CDR1 LGHDT and CDR2 YNNKEL (reference sequence). Next came a second PCR, run for 7 to 11 cycles, which used a sample-barcoded 5' primer along with a J-beta primer mix. Through a template-switch adaptor with 12 random nucleotides, each cDNA molecule received a tag. Via MiXCR, TCRdb re-called the 5' RACE reads, giving one row per CDR3 protein. The sample includes hundreds of thousands of distinct CDR3 sequences, roughly half of them seen just once. The amount of total RNA extracted per sample was at least 5.5 micrograms.

This sequence joins TRBV3-1 and TRBJ1-2; no clear D gene. This TCR derives from a man aged 55-75 years in good health. The sequencing input was blood. The CDR3 nucleotides are TGTGCCAGCAGCCAAGTCCTTAACTATGGCTACACCTTC. This translates into CASSQVLNYGYTF.